This T cell receptor (beta chain) derives from a study of blood T cell repertoires in COVID-19. This CDR3 contains 14 residues. From germline, CDR1 is SQVTM and CDR2 ANQGSEA. The V and J ends lost 5 bases and 2 bases respectively, with 14 bases between them. The method was immunoSEQ multiplex PCR; TCRdb's version includes in-frame clones alone and lacks a portion of them. The table includes around 110,000 clones, 70% to 85% detected once. Sequencing was carried out using peripheral blood. The clonotype was recovered from a man aged 65 to 85 with active or convalescent COVID-19. The chain is built from TRBV29-1 and TRBJ2-3, with TRBD1 as a possible D gene (6 bases). The CDR3 sequence: CSVLSDSITDTQYF. The CDR3 coding sequence is TGCAGCGTTTTGTCGGACAGTATCACAGATACGCAGTATTTT.